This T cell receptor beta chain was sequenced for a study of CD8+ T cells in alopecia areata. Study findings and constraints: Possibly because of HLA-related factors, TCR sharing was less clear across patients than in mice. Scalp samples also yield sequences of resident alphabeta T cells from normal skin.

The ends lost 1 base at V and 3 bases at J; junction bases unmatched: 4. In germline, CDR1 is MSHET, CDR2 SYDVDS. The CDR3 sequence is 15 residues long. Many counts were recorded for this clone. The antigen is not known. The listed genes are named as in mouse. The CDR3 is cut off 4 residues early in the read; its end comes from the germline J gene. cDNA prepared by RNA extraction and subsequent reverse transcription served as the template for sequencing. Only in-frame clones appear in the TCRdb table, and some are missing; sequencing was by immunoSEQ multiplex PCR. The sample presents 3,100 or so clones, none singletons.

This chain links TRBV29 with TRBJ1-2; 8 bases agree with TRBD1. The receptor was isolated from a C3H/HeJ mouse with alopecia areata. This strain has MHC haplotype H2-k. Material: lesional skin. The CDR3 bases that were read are TGTGCTAGCAGTTTATTCCCAGGGGGCGACTCC. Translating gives CASSLFPGGDS. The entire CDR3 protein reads CASSLFPGGDSDYTF.